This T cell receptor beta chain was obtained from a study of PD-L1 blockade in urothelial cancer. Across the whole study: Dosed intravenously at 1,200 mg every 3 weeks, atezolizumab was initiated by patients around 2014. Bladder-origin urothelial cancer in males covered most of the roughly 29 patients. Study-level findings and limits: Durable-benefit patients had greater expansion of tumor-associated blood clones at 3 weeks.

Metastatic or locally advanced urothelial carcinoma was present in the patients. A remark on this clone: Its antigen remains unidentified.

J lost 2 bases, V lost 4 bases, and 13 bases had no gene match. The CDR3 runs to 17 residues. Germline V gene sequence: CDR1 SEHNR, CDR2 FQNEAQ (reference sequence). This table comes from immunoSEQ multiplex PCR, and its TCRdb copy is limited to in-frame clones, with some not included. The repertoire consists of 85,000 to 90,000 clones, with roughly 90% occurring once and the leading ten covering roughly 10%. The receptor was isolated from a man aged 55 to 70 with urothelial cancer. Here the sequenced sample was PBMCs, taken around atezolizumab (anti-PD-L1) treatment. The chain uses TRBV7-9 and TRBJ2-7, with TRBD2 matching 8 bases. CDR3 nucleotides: TGTGCCAGCAGCTCTCGGGGGGGAGGGGCCTCCCCCTACGAGCAGTACTTC. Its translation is CASSSRGGGASPYEQYF.